This TCR beta chain was sequenced in a study of T cell changes during pregnancy in multiple sclerosis. The assay was immunoSEQ multiplex PCR, and TCRdb's table has in-frame clones only and misses some. The sample records fewer than 40,000 clones, almost 95% being singletons. Trimming shortened V by 1 base and J by 8 bases, and 14 bases separated the two germline ends. Germline V CDR1 and CDR2: MGHDK, SYGVNS. The length of the CDR3 is 14 residues. The sequence came from a female donor with multiple sclerosis, enrolled in a pregnancy study. The rearrangement joins TRBV25-1 to TRBJ1-2; TRBD1 is a possible D gene (5 bases). The source material was CD4+ T cells from peripheral blood mononuclear cells, sampled after pregnancy. CDR3 coding DNA: TGTGCCAGCAGTGAATGGACAACAATGGGGGGCTACACCTTC. It encodes CASSEWTTMGGYTF.